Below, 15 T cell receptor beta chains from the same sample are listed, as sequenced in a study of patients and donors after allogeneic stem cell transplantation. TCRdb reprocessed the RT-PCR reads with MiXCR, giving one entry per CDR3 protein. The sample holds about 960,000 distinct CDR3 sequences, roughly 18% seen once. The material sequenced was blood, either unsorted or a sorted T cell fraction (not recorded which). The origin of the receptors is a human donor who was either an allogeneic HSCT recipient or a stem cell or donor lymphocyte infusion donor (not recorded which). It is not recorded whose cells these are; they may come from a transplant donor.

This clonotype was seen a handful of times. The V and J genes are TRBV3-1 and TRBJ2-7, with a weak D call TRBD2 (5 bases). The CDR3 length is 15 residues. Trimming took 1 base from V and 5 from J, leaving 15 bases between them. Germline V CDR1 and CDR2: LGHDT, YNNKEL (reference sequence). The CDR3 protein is CASSQGLVGNHEQYF. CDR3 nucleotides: TGTGCCAGCAGCCAAGGTCTAGTCGGGAACCACGAGCAGTACTTC.

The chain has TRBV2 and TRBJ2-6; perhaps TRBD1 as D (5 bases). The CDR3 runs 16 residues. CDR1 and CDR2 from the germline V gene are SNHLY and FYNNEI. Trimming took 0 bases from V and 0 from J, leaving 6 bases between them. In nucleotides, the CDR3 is TGTGCCAGCAGTGAAGCGCAGGGCTCTGGGGCCAACGTCCTGACTTTC. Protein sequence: CASSEAQGSGANVLTF.

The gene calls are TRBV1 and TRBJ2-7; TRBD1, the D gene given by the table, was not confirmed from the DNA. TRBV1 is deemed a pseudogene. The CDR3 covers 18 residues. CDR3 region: CTSSQEDGTEFFTYEQYF. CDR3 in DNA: TGCACCAGCAGCCAAGAAGACGGGACCGAATTCTTCACCTACGAGCAGTACTTC.

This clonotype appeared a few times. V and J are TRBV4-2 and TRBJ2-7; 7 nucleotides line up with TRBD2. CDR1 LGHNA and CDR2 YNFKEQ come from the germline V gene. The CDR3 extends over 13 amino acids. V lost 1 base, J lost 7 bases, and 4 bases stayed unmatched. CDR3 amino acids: CASSQGGRVEQYF. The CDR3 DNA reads TGTGCCAGCAGCCAAGGAGGGAGGGTAGAGCAGTACTTC.

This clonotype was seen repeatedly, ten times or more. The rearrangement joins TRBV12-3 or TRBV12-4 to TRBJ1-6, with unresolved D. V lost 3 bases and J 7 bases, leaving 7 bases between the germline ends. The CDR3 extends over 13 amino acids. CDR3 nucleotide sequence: TGTGCCAGCAGTTTTGGGAGAAATTCACCCCTCCACTTT. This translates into CASSFGRNSPLHF.

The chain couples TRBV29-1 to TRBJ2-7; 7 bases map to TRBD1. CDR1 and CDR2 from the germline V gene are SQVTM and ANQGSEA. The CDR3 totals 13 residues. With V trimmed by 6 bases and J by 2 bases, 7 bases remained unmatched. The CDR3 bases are TGCAGCGTGGGGACAGCCCAAGCCTACGAGCAGTACTTC. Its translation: CSVGTAQAYEQYF.

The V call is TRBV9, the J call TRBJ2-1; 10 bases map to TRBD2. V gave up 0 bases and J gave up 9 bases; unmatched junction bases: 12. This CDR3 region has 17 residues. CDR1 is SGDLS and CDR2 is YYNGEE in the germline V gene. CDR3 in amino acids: CASSVASGAGGPGEQFF. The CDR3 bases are TGTGCCAGCAGCGTAGCTTCCGGAGCGGGGGGGCCGGGTGAGCAGTTCTTC.

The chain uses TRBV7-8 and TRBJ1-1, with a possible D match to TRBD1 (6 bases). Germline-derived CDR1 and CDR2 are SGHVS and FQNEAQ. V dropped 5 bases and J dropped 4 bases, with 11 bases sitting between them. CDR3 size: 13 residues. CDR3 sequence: CASSLDSLTEAFF. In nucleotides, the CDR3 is TGTGCCAGCAGCCTGGACAGTCTCACTGAAGCTTTCTTT.

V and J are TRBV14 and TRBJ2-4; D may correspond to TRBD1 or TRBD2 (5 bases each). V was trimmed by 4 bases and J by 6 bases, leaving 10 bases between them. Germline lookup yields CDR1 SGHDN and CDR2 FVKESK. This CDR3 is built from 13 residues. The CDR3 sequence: CASSPPRGNIQYF. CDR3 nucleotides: TGTGCCAGCAGCCCGCCGAGGGGAAACATTCAGTACTTC.

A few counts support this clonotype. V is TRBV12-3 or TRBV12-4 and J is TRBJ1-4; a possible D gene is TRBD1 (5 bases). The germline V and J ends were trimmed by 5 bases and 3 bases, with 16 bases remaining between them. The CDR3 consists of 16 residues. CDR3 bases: TGTGCCAGCAGTCTTACACTCGACAGACCTAATGAAAAACTGTTTTTT. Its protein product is CASSLTLDRPNEKLFF.

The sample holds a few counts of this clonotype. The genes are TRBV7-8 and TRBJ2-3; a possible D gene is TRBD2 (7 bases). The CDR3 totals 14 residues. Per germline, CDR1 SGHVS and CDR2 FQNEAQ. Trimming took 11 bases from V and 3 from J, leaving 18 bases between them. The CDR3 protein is CAGGGAVVTDTQYF. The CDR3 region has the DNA TGTGCCGGGGGGGGGGCAGTGGTGACAGATACGCAGTATTTT.

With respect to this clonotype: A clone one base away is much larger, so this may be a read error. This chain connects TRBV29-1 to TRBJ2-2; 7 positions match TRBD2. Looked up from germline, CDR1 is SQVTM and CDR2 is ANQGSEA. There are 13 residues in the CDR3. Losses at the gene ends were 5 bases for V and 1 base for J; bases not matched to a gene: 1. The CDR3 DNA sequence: TGCAGCGTTAGGGAGGGGAACACCGGGGAGCTGTTTTTT. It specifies CSVREGNTGELFF.

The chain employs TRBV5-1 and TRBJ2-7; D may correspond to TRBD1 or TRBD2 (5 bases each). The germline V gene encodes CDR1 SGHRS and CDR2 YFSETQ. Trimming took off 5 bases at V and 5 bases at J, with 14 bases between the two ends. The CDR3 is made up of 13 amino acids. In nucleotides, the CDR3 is TGCGCCAGCAGTCCCCGCCTGGGACACGAGCAGTACTTC. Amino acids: CASSPRLGHEQYF.

In DNA, the CDR3 is TGTGCCAGCAGCGTTGTTAGTCAGGCCAGGGGCAATGAGCAGTTCTTC. Protein: CASSVVSQARGNEQFF. The chain couples TRBV9 to TRBJ2-1, with D tentatively TRBD1 (6 bases). This CDR3 is built from 16 residues. CDR1 is SGDLS, CDR2 YYNGEE, per germline. With 2 bases removed from V and 6 bases from J, the gap between germline ends came to 18 bases.

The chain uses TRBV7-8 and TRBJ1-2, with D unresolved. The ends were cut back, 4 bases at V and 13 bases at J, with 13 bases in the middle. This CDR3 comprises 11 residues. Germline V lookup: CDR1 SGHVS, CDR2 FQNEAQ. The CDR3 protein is CASSSFEGGTF. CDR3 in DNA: TGTGCCAGCAGCTCGTTCGAGGGTGGCACCTTC.